The sequence of this T cell receptor beta chain was determined in a study of T cell responses to AZD1222 COVID-19 vaccine. Overall study context: Second-dose intervals of approximately 4 or approximately 12 weeks were pooled.

Comment on this clone: The antigen is not known.

Clones were sequenced by immunoSEQ multiplex PCR, and TCRdb holds only the in-frame ones, with some missing. The table has 93,000 or so clones, around 90% seen once. Looked up from germline, CDR1 is SGHTA and CDR2 is FQGNSA. The CDR3 spans 14 residues. Deletions cut 2 bases from V and 3 bases from J, with 9 bases between. Study conclusions and caveats: Following two doses of AZD1222, Spike-specific TCR breadth and depth rose. Repertoires were obtained solely post-peak T cell response. Donors were largely white British and mainly female; clonal diversity was possibly underestimated.

The sample was peripheral blood, taken on day 0 of AZD1222 vaccination. The sequence was obtained from an adult in good health. The genes are TRBV7-2 and TRBJ2-3; D unresolved. CDR3 amino acids: CASSLSRGTDTQYF. The CDR3 DNA reads as TGTGCCAGCAGCTTATCAAGAGGAACAGATACGCAGTATTTT. The full variable domain, its missing parts supplied by reference TRBV7-2 and TRBJ2-3, is GAGVSQSPSNKVTEKGKDVELRCDPISGHTALYWYRQSLGQGLEFLIYFQGNSAPDKSGLPSDRFSAERTGGSVSTLTIQRTQQEDSAVYLCASSLSRGTDTQYFGPGTRLTVL.